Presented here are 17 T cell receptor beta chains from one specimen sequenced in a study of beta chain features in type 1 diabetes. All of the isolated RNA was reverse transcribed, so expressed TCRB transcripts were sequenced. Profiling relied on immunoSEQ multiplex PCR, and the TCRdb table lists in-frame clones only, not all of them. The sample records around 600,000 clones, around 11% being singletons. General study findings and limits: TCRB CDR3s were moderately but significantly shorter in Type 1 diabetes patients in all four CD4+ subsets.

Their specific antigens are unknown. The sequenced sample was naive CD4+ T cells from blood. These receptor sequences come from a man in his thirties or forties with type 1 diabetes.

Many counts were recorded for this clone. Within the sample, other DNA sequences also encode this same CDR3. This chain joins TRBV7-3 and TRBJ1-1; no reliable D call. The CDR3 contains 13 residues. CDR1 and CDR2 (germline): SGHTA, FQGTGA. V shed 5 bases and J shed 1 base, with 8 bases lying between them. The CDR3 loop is CASSTQENTEAFF. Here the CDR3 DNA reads TGTGCCAGCAGCACCCAGGAGAACACTGAAGCTTTCTTT.

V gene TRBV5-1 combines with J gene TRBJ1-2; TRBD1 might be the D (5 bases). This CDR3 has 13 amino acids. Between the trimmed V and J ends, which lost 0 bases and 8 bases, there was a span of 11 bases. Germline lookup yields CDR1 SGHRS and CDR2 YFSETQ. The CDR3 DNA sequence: TGCGCCAGCAGCTTGGAAGGCAGGGTCGGCTACACCTTC. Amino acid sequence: CASSLEGRVGYTF.

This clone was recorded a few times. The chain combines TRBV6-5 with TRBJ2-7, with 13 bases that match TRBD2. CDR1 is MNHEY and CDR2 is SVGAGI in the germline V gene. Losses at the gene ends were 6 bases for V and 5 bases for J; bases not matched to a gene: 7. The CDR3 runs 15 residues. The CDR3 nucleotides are TGTGCCAGCAGGCCACTAGCGGGGGGGCCCGACGAGCAGTACTTC. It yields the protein CASRPLAGGPDEQYF.

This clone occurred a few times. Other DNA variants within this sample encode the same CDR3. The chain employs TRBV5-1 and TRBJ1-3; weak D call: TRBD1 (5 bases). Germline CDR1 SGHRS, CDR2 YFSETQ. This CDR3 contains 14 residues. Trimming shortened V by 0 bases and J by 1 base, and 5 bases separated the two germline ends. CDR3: CASSLGTSGNTIYF. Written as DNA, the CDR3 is TGCGCCAGCAGCTTGGGGACATCTGGAAACACCATATATTTT.

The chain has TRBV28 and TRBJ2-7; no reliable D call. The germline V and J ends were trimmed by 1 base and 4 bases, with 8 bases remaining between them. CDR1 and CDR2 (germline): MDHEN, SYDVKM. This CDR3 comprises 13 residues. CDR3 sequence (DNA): TGTGCCAGCAGTTTATCCGGTCGATACGAGCAGTACTTC. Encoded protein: CASSLSGRYEQYF.

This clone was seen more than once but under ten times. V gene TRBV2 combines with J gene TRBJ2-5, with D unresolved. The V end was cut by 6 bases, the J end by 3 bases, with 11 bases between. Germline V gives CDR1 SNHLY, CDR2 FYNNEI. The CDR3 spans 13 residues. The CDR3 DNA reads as TGTGCCAGCAGGGCATATGCCGAAGAGACCCAGTACTTC. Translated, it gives CASRAYAEETQYF.

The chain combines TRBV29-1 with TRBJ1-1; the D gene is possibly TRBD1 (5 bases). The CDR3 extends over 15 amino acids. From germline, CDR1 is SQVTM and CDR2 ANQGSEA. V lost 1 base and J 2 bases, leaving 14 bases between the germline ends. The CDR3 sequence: CSVEGGALLNTEAFF. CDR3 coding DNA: TGCAGCGTTGAAGGAGGGGCCCTTTTAAACACTGAAGCTTTCTTT.

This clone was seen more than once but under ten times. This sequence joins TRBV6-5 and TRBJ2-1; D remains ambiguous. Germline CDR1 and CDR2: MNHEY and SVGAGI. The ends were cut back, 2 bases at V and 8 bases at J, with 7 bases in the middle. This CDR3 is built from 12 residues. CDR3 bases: TGTGCCAGCAGTTACACCCGGGATGAGCAGTTCTTC. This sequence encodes CASSYTRDEQFF.

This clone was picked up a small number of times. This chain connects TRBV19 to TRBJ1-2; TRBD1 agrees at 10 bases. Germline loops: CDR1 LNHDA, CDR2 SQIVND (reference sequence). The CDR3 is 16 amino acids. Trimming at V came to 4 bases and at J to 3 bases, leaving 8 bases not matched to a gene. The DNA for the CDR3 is TGTGCCAGTAGTACAACCGGGACAGGGGATCACTATGGCTACACCTTC. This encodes CASSTTGTGDHYGYTF.

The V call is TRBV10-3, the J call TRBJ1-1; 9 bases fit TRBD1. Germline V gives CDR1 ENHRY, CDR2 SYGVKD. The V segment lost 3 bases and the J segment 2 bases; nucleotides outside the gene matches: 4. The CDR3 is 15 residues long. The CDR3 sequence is CAISDRGQGNTEAFF. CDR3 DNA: TGTGCCATCAGTGACAGGGGACAGGGTAACACTGAAGCTTTCTTT.

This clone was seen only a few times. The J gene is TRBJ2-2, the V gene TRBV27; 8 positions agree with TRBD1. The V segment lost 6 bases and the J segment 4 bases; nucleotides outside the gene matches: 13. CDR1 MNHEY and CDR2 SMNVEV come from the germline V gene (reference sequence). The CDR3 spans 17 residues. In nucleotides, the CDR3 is TGTGCCAGCAGCGAAGGGGCGACAGGGGCGGTCACCGGGGAGCTGTTTTTT. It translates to CASSEGATGAVTGELFF.

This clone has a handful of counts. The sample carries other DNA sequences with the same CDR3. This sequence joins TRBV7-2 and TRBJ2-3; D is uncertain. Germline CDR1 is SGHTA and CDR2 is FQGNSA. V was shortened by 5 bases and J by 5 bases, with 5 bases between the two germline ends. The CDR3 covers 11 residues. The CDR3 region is CASSLRDTQYF. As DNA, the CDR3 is TGTGCCAGCAGCCTCCGAGATACGCAGTATTTT.

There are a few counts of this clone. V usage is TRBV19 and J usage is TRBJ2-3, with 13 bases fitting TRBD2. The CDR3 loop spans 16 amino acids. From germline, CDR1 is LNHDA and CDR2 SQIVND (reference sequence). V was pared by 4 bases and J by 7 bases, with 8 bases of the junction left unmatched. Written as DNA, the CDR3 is TGTGCCAGTAGTAGGCGACTAGCGGGGGGTATATATACGCAGTATTTT. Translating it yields CASSRRLAGGIYTQYF.

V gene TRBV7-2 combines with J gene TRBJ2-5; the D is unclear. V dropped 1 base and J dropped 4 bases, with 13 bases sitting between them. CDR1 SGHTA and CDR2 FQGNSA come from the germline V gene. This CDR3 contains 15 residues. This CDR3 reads CASSLGLGVGETQYF. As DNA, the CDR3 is TGTGCCAGCAGCTTAGGGCTGGGTGTAGGAGAGACCCAGTACTTC.

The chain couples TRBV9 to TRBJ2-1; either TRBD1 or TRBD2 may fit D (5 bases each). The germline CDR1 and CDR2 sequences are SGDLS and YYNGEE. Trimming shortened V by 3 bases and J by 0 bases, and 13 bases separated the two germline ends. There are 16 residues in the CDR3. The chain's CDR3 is CASSGPGPDSYNEQFF. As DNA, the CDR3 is TGTGCCAGCAGCGGGCCGGGACCCGACTCCTACAATGAGCAGTTCTTC.

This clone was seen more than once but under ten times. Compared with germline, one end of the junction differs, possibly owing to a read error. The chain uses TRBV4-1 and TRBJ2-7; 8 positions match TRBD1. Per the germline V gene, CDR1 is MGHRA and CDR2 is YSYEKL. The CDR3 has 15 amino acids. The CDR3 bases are TGCGCCAGCAGCCAAGACCCAGGGGGCGAAGCGGAGCGGTACTTC. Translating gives CASSQDPGGEAERYF.

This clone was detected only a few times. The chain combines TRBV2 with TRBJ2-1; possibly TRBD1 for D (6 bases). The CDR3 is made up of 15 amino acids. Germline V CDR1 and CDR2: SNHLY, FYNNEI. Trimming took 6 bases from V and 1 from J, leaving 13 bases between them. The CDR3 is CASSQAGVSYNEQFF. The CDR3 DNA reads TGTGCCAGCAGCCAAGCAGGGGTTTCCTACAATGAGCAGTTCTTC.